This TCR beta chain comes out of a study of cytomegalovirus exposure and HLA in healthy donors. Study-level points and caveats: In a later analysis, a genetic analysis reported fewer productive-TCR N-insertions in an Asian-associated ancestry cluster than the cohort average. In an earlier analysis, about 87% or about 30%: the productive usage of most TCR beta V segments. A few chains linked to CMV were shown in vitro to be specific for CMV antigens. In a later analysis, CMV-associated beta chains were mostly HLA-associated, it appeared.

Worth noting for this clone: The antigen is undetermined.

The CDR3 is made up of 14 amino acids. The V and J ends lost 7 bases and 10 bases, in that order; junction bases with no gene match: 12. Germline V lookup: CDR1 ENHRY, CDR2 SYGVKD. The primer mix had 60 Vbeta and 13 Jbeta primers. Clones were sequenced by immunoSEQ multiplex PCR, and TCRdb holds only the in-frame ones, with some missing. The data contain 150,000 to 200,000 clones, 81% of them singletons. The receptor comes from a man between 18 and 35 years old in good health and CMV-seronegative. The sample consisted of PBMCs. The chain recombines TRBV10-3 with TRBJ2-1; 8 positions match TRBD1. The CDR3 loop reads CAIKSGTGIGEQFF. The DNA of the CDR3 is TGTGCCATCAAGTCCGGGACAGGCATTGGCGAGCAGTTCTTC.